This T cell receptor beta chain was profiled in a study of CD8+CD57+ T cells in acquired aplastic anemia (dated by TCRdb to 2017 to 2018). Context from the whole study: DNA extracted from sorted CD4+ and CD8+ cells had a mean of roughly 3 ug, with a range of roughly 0.18 to 27.4 ug. Healthy donor samples averaged about 9.9 million reads for CD4+ and around 12 million for CD8+ cells. The study at large found these results: Between patients and healthy controls, no significant difference in CD8+ Simpson's diversity was found (P=0.060). Roughly 29 CD8+ CDR3 sequences were shared between patients and controls but appeared highly expressed in patients and within their immunodominant clones.

The study deep-sequenced TCR repertoires of sorted CD4+ and CD8+ blood T cells from severe aplastic anemia patients and healthy subjects. Ficoll-Paque density gradient centrifugation was used to isolate peripheral blood mononuclear cells. Before DNA was extracted, CD4+ and CD8+ T cells were sorted using either FACS or magnetic beads. TCR beta VDJ combination and CDR3 sequence profiling used genomic DNA as the template. TCR repertoire sequencing was run on an Illumina HiSeq 2000. Concerning the study's data processing: TRBV/TRBJ rearrangement plots, CDR3 size and DJ length profiles, and Simpson's diversity index were used to evaluate the repertoires. The most abundant DNA sequence in the deep sequencing data was taken as the immunodominant clone. CDR3 amino acid sequences were checked for sharing between subjects and were compared against published repertoires and the VDJdb database. In-frame beta chains were kept once TCRdb had trimmed the public reads at Q25 with fastp and called clones with MiXCR. Rows are unified per CDR3 protein, each entry keeping the most common DNA and genes. These V and J calls are TCRdb output, not the study's own analysis. The sample table contains around 190,000 distinct CDR3 sequences; only one count was recorded for 50% to 55% of them. The ten biggest clones cover approximately 15% of the sample.

The cysteine opens and the phenylalanine closes a CDR3 of 15 amino acids. Only the CDR3 portion is preserved as DNA: 45 bases, with reading frame beginning at the first base. A distance of 17 bases separates the germline ends of V and J, which lose 6 bases and 2 bases respectively. Sequences LNHNV (CDR1) and YYDKDF (CDR2) are obtained from the germline V gene (reference sequence). In the case of this clonotype: The antigen it recognizes is unknown. No much larger clone exists at a distance of one base, and base qualities are not known.

The V gene is TRBV15 and the J gene is TRBJ2-7, with no confident D gene call. The source of this sequence is a human donor in good health, serving as a control. Source material: sorted CD4+, CD8+, or CD8+CD57+ T cells (not recorded which) from PBMCs. The DNA reads TGTGCCACCAGTACAGCTGGCGCGACGACCTACGAGCAGTACTTC. It is translated as CATSTAGATTYEQYF.